The TCR beta chain under discussion was sequenced for a study of shared clonotypes between healthy human individuals. Study context: A donor's plate count was three for CD4 naive and three for CD4 memory; CD8 naive had two and CD8 memory one. Study-wide results and caveats: Measured sharing among donors was expected to vary with sequencing depth. In the sorted subsets, rarefaction showed sequencing was incomplete despite large depth.

CD45RO-negative, CCR7-selected cells formed the naive CD8 fraction, which excluded terminally differentiated effector memory CD45RA+ cells. A note on this clone: What it recognizes is unknown.

CDR1 is MNHNS and CDR2 is SASEGT in the germline V gene. V lost 2 bases, J lost 3 bases, and 10 bases stayed unmatched. The CDR3 loop spans 17 amino acids. Sorted-subset replicate PCRs used approximately 190 ng of genomic DNA. This amount corresponded to tens of thousands of T cell genomes. Generated by immunoSEQ multiplex PCR, the TCRdb table keeps only in-frame clones and is missing some. This sample has roughly 650,000 clones, with about 96% found just once. The receptor was derived from a woman in her thirties in good health. Sequenced material: naive CD8+ T cells sorted from blood. The V call is TRBV6-1, the J call TRBJ2-5; 9 positions match TRBD2. The CDR3 DNA reads as TGTGCCAGCAGTGAAAAGTTTAGAGCGGGAGGCGAAGAGACCCAGTACTTC. Protein sequence: CASSEKFRAGGEETQYF.